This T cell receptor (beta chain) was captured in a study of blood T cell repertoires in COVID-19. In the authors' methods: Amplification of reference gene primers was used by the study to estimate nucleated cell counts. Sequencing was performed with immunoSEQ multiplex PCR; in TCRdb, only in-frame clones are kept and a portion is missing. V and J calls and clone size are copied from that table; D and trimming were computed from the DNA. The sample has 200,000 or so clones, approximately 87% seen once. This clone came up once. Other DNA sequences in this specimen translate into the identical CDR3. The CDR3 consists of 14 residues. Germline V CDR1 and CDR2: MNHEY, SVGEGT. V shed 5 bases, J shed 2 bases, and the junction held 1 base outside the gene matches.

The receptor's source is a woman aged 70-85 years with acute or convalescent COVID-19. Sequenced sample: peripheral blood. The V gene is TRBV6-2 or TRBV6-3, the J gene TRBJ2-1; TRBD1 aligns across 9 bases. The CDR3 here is CASSRTGAYNEQFF. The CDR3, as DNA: TGTGCCAGCAGTCGGACAGGGGCCTACAATGAGCAGTTCTTC.